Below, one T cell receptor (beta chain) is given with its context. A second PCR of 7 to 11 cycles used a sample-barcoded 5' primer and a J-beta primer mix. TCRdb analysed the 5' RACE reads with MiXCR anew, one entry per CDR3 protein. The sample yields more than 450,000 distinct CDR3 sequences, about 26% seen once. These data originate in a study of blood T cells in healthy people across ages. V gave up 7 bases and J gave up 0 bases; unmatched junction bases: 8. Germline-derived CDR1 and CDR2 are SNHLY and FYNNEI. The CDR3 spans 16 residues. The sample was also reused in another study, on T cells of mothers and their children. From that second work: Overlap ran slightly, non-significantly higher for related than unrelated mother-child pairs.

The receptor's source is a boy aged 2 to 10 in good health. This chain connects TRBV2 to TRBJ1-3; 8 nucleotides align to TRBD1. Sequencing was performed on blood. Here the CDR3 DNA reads TGTGCCAGCACGGACAGGGTCCGTCACTCTGGAAACACCATATATTTT. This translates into CASTDRVRHSGNTIYF. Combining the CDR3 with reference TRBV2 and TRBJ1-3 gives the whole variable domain EPEVTQTPSHQVTQMGQEVILRCVPISNHLYFYWYRQILGQKVEFLVSFYNNEISEKSEIFDDQFSVERPDGSNFTLKIRSTKLEDSAMYFCASTDRVRHSGNTIYFGEGSWLTVV.